The next 21 T cell receptor beta chains were all read from a single sample in a study of shared clonotypes between healthy human individuals. Profiled with immunoSEQ multiplex PCR; TCRdb holds only in-frame clones, not every one. Altogether some 680,000 clones are present, approximately 73% being singletons, with the ten largest covering about 1.8%. Sequenced material: memory CD4+ T cells sorted from blood. Specified subset: CD45RA-negative fraction. The receptors shown here come from a woman aged 25 to 45 in good health.

The V and J genes are TRBV7-9 and TRBJ2-5; 10 bases are a match to TRBD1. The germline CDR1 and CDR2 sequences are SEHNR and FQNEAQ (reference sequence). The V gene end was trimmed by 5 bases and the J gene end by 5 bases; junction bases not matched to a gene: 20. The CDR3 totals 19 residues. Here the CDR3 reads CASSPRSRTRQGAGETQYF. DNA of the CDR3: TGTGCCAGCAGCCCTCGAAGCCGCACAAGACAGGGGGCAGGGGAGACCCAGTACTTC. The full variable domain, rest sourced from reference TRBV7-9 and TRBJ2-5, is DTGVSQNPRHKITKRGQNVTFRCDPISEHNRLYWYRQTLGQGPEFLTYFQNEAQLEKSRLLSDRFSAERPKGSFSTLEIQRTEQGDSAMYLCASSPRSRTRQGAGETQYFGPGTRLLVL.

With regard to this clone: The junction and the germline gene differ at one end; a read error may be behind it. The CDR3 loop is CAWSGRAYEQYF. Here the CDR3 DNA reads TGTGCATGGAGCGGGAGGGCCTACGAGCAGTACTTC. The chain joins TRBV30 to TRBJ2-7; 10 nucleotides line up with TRBD2. The CDR3 covers 12 residues. Per the germline V gene, CDR1 is GTSNPN and CDR2 is SVGIG (reference sequence).

The chain carries TRBV7-3 and TRBJ2-7; D is undetermined. V was trimmed by 3 bases and J by 2 bases, leaving 11 bases between them. The CDR3 is 14 amino acids. CDR1 and CDR2 from the germline V gene are SGHTA and FQGTGA. CDR3 nucleotides: TGTGCCAGCAGCTTTGTAGGGCTGACCTACGAGCAGTACTTC. Amino acids: CASSFVGLTYEQYF.

The V call is TRBV29-1, the J call TRBJ1-1; D not resolved. CDR3 length equals 11 residues. V lost 6 bases and J 1 base, leaving 6 bases between the germline ends. Germline lookup yields CDR1 SQVTM and CDR2 ANQGSEA. CDR3 amino acids: CSVKENTEAFF. For the CDR3, the DNA is TGCAGCGTCAAGGAGAACACTGAAGCTTTCTTT. Together with reference TRBV29-1 and TRBJ1-1, the CDR3 gives the full variable domain: SAVISQKPSRDICQRGTSLTIQCQVDSQVTMMFWYRQQPGQSLTLIATANQGSEATYESGFVIDKFPISRPNLTFSTLTVSNMSPEDSSIYLCSVKENTEAFFGQGTRLTVV.

In its sample, this clone was seen once. The chain links TRBV30 to TRBJ2-7; tentatively, D is TRBD1 (5 bases). V gave up 0 bases and J gave up 9 bases, with 21 bases separating them. This CDR3 is built from 15 residues. The germline V gene has CDR1 GTSNPN and CDR2 SVGIG (reference sequence). CDR3 coding DNA: TGTGCCTGGAGTGTCGTAGGGGCTGCCTACTCTGGGCAGTACTTC. This sequence encodes CAWSVVGAAYSGQYF.

This clone has a handful of counts. The CDR3 DNA reads as TGTGCCTGGAGTGTACTGGGGGATCGGAGAGAGACCCAGTACTTC. Its translation: CAWSVLGDRRETQYF. V and J are TRBV30 and TRBJ2-5; perhaps D is TRBD1 or TRBD2 (5 bases each). Germline V gives CDR1 GTSNPN, CDR2 SVGIG (reference sequence). The V end was cut by 0 bases, the J end by 4 bases, with 15 bases between. The CDR3 length is 15 residues.

CDR3 nucleotide sequence: TGTGCCAGCTTTCCGGGAGCCAGGACAGATACGCAGTATTTT. As protein: CASFPGARTDTQYF. The gene calls are TRBV6-1 and TRBJ2-3; TRBD2 might be the D (6 bases). This CDR3 contains 14 residues. Germline CDR1 reads MNHNS; CDR2 reads SASEGT. Between the trimmed V and J ends, which lost 8 bases and 3 bases, there was a span of 15 bases.

The V and J genes are TRBV7-9 and TRBJ2-1, with D unclear. Trimming took 4 bases from V and 9 from J, leaving 13 bases between them. This CDR3 comprises 13 residues. The germline V gene has CDR1 SEHNR and CDR2 FQNEAQ (reference sequence). CDR3 in amino acids: CASSSWSDGEQFF. The CDR3, as DNA: TGTGCCAGCAGCTCCTGGTCGGATGGTGAGCAGTTCTTC.

This clone was recorded only once. The V gene is TRBV7-3, the J gene TRBJ1-5; D unclear. Per the germline V gene, CDR1 is SGHTA and CDR2 is FQGTGA. This CDR3 has 13 residues. The V and J ends lost 3 bases and 3 bases respectively, with 6 bases between them. DNA for the CDR3: TGTGCCAGCAGCTTGTCTGACAATCAGCCCCAGCATTTT. The encoded protein is CASSLSDNQPQHF.

The V call is TRBV28, the J call TRBJ1-1; D ambiguous. Trimming removed 2 bases at V and 1 base at J, with 8 bases between. The germline CDR1 and CDR2 sequences are MDHEN and SYDVKM. CDR3 length: 14 residues. The CDR3 region has the DNA TGTGCCAGCAGTTTACTCTGGAGGAACACTGAAGCTTTCTTT. Its protein is CASSLLWRNTEAFF. Full variable domain (outside the CDR3, taken from reference TRBV28 and TRBJ1-1): DVKVTQSSRYLVKRTGEKVFLECVQDMDHENMFWYRQDPGLGLRLIYFSYDVKMKEKGDIPEGYSVSREKKERFSLILESASTNQTSMYLCASSLLWRNTEAFFGQGTRLTVV.

The chain combines TRBV5-1 with TRBJ2-5, with a tentative D call TRBD2 (6 bases). CDR3 size: 13 residues. The V gene's germline CDR1 is SGHRS and CDR2 YFSETQ. With 0 bases removed from V and 6 bases from J, the gap between germline ends came to 9 bases. The CDR3 region has the DNA TGCGCCAGCAGCTTGGCCGGGAGCCAGACCCAGTACTTC. Its protein product is CASSLAGSQTQYF.

Notes on this clone: The sample contains more than one DNA sequence encoding this CDR3. This chain joins TRBV28 and TRBJ2-5; possibly TRBD1 for D (6 bases). V gave up 6 bases and J gave up 3 bases, with 14 bases separating them. In germline, CDR1 is MDHEN, CDR2 SYDVKM. The CDR3 length is 14 residues. CDR3 in DNA: TGTGCCAGCAGCACTAAGCAGGGGAAAGAGACCCAGTACTTC. As protein: CASSTKQGKETQYF. The full variable domain, completed using reference TRBV28 and TRBJ2-5, is DVKVTQSSRYLVKRTGEKVFLECVQDMDHENMFWYRQDPGLGLRLIYFSYDVKMKEKGDIPEGYSVSREKKERFSLILESASTNQTSMYLCASSTKQGKETQYFGPGTRLLVL.

This chain uses TRBV4-1 with TRBJ1-1; 8 nucleotides align to TRBD1. Germline CDR1 MGHRA, CDR2 YSYEKL. The CDR3 contains 14 residues. The J segment lost 5 bases and the V segment lost 5 bases, leaving 7 bases of the junction unmatched. DNA of the CDR3: TGCGCCAGCAGCTTTGGACAGGGACGGACTGAAGCTTTCTTT. This gives the protein CASSFGQGRTEAFF.

Comments on this clone: Other DNA sequences in the same sample also yield this CDR3. The V gene is TRBV5-1, the J gene TRBJ1-1; D not resolved. The V end lost 3 bases, the J end lost 2 bases, and 2 bases lay between the germline ends. This CDR3 is 11 amino acids long. In germline, CDR1 is SGHRS, CDR2 YFSETQ. The CDR3, as DNA: TGCGCCAGCAGCTCCAACACTGAAGCTTTCTTT. It yields the protein CASSSNTEAFF.

The chain carries TRBV6-5 and TRBJ1-1; no clear D. CDR3 length equals 15 residues. Trimming took 0 bases from V and 1 from J, leaving 9 bases between them. Germline V gene data show CDR1 as MNHEY and CDR2 as SVGAGI. CDR3 coding DNA: TGTGCCAGCAGTTACTCGATTGCCGAGAACACTGAAGCTTTCTTT. Protein product: CASSYSIAENTEAFF.

The chain joins TRBV29-1 to TRBJ2-5, with D tentatively TRBD1 (7 bases). Germline CDR1 reads SQVTM; CDR2 reads ANQGSEA. The CDR3 loop spans 14 amino acids. Trimming stripped 6 bases from V and 2 bases from J, with 16 bases between. CDR3 region: CSVAGGGKQETQYF. In DNA form, the CDR3 reads TGCAGCGTCGCAGGGGGAGGAAAACAAGAGACCCAGTACTTC.

This chain uses TRBV4-1 with TRBJ1-1; D ambiguous. The CDR3 covers 16 residues. Per germline, CDR1 MGHRA and CDR2 YSYEKL. The ends were cut back, 1 base at V and 1 base at J, with 13 bases in the middle. The CDR3 loop reads CASSQGRGRGNTEAFF. The CDR3 coding sequence is TGCGCCAGCAGCCAAGGTCGCGGACGGGGGAACACTGAAGCTTTCTTT.

About this clone: The germline gene is not matched at one end of the junction; a read error may be the cause. The chain is built from TRBV20-1 and TRBJ2-4; 11 nucleotides align to TRBD2. Per the germline V gene, CDR1 is DFQATT and CDR2 is SNEGSKA (reference sequence). The CDR3 runs to 11 residues. CDR3 in DNA: TGCAGTGCTAGGACTAGCGGGACGGCAGACTTC. Protein product: CSARTSGTADF.

In the case of this clone: Distinct nucleotide sequences in the sample also encode this CDR3. In DNA, the CDR3 is TGTGCCAGCACGGTGAACACCGGGGAGCTGTTTTTT. It translates to CASTVNTGELFF. The J gene is TRBJ2-2, the V gene TRBV28; D is uncertain. Trimming removed 7 bases from V and 1 base from J, with 4 bases in between. This CDR3 contains 12 residues. Looked up from germline, CDR1 is MDHEN and CDR2 is SYDVKM.

The CDR3 protein is CASSRGRLGNTIYF. CDR3 sequence (DNA): TGTGCCAGTAGCCGGGGGAGACTCGGAAACACCATATATTTT. The rearrangement joins TRBV19 to TRBJ1-3; a weak D match, TRBD1 (5 bases). This CDR3 region has 14 residues. The V gene's germline CDR1 is LNHDA and CDR2 SQIVND (reference sequence). V was clipped by 6 bases and J by 4 bases, with 13 bases between them.

The sample holds a few counts of this clone. The chain couples TRBV29-1 to TRBJ2-2, with no clear D. The V gene lost 4 bases and the J gene lost 1 base, with 4 bases spanning the gap. Germline V gives CDR1 SQVTM, CDR2 ANQGSEA. This CDR3 has 12 amino acids. This chain's CDR3 is CSVAWNTGELFF. The CDR3 DNA follows: TGCAGCGTTGCCTGGAACACCGGGGAGCTGTTTTTT.